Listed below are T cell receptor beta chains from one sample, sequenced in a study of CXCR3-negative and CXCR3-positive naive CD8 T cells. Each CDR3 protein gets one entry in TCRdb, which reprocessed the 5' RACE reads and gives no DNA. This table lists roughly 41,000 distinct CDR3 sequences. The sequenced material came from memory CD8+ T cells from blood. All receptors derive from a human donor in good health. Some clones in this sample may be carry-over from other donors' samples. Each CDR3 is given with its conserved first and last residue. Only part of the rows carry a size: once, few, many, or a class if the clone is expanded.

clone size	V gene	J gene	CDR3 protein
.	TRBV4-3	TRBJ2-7	CASSQEGKHSYEQYF
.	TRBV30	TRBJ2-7	CAWSFTSDSYEQYF
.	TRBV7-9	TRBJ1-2	CAISPRWHGYTF
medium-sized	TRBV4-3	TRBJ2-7	CASSQESSGGLPSYEQYF
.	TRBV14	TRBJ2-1	CASSHFKSSYNEQFF
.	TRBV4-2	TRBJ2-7	CASSQGVLAGYYEQYF
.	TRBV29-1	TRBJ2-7	CSVRLGEYEQYF
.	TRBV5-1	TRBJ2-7	CASSLETGAEQYF
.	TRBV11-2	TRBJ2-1	CASSLGAGVSYNEQFF
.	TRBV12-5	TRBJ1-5	CASGWGGQPQHF
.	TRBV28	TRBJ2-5	CASSPPPEFLKETQYF
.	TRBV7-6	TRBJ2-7	CASSLDLNYEQYF
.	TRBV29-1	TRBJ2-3	CSVTFTGGGAADTQYF
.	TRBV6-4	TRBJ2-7	CATSLPFFYEQYF
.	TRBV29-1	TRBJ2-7	CSVSGESSYEQYF
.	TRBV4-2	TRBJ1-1	CASSPRVLGTEAFF
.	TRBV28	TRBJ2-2	CASSSFKMGNTGELFF
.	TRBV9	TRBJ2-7	CASSVDASSYYEQYF